These 25 T cell receptor beta chains share one sample of origin, sequenced in a study of T cell responses to AZD1222 COVID-19 vaccine. Sequencing was performed with immunoSEQ multiplex PCR; in TCRdb, only in-frame clones are kept and a portion is missing. The data hold 150,000 or so clones, with around 88% observed a single time. The source material was peripheral blood, sampled on day 0 of AZD1222 vaccination. These receptors all stem from an adult in good health.

This chain uses TRBV28 with TRBJ1-2; 8 bases are shared with TRBD1. Trimming removed 10 bases from V and 3 bases from J; junction bases left unmatched: 16. This CDR3 is built from 16 residues. The V gene's germline CDR1 is MDHEN and CDR2 SYDVKM. This chain's CDR3 is CATPDRGGSLYYGYTF. In nucleotides, the CDR3 is TGTGCCACCCCTGACAGGGGAGGTTCCCTCTACTATGGCTACACCTTC.

The rearrangement uses TRBV2 and TRBJ2-6; D uncertain. Trimming removed 6 bases from V and 3 bases from J, with 9 bases in between. This CDR3 contains 14 residues. Germline lookup yields CDR1 SNHLY and CDR2 FYNNEI. CDR3 residues: CASRSESGANVLTF. CDR3 nucleotide sequence: TGTGCCAGCAGATCGGAAAGTGGGGCCAACGTCCTGACTTTC.

V gene TRBV19 combines with J gene TRBJ2-2, with D perhaps TRBD2 (5 bases). This CDR3 is built from 16 residues. Germline CDR1 LNHDA, CDR2 SQIVND (reference sequence). V shed 9 bases and J shed 0 bases, with 17 bases lying between them. The CDR3 DNA sequence: TGTGCCAGCACCCAATACGGGGTCCCGAACACCGGGGAGCTGTTTTTT. It yields the protein CASTQYGVPNTGELFF.

This clone was detected only a few times. One end of the junction does not line up with germline, which may come from a read error. The chain couples TRBV29-1 to TRBJ1-1; no definite D call. Germline V gene lookup returns CDR1 SQVTM and CDR2 ANQGSEA. CDR3 length equals 8 residues. The CDR3 DNA is TGCAGCGTTGTCGGAAACGGCTTT. Translation gives CSVVGNGF.

This chain uses TRBV18 with TRBJ2-5; TRBD2 is a possible D gene (6 bases). CDR3 length: 12 residues. The germline V gene encodes CDR1 KGHSH and CDR2 LQKENI. V was cut by 6 bases and J by 3 bases, with 8 bases left in between. The CDR3 here is CASSPGEETQYF. The CDR3 DNA is TGTGCCAGCTCCCCGGGGGAAGAGACCCAGTACTTC.

The chain has TRBV10-3 and TRBJ2-7, with TRBD1 matching over 9 bases. V gave up 11 bases and J gave up 4 bases; unmatched junction bases: 9. Germline V gives CDR1 ENHRY, CDR2 SYGVKD. This CDR3 has 13 residues. The CDR3 DNA follows: TGTGCCGTTGCCGGGACAGGGACATACGAGCAGTACTTC. It encodes CAVAGTGTYEQYF.

The rearrangement links TRBV5-6 to TRBJ1-5; 7 bases are shared with TRBD1. V dropped 0 bases and J dropped 3; count of bases not matched to a gene: 3. The CDR3 runs to 15 residues. Germline CDR1 reads SGHDT; CDR2 reads YYEEEE. Here the CDR3 reads CASSLATGVNQPQHF. CDR3 in DNA: TGTGCCAGCAGCTTGGCTACAGGGGTCAATCAGCCCCAGCATTTT.

The gene calls are TRBV19 and TRBJ2-5, with D uncertain. The CDR3 length is 12 residues. In germline, CDR1 is LNHDA, CDR2 SQIVND (reference sequence). The ends were cut back, 6 bases at V and 7 bases at J, with 12 bases in the middle. The CDR3 loop reads CASRGSLGTQYF. CDR3 bases: TGTGCCAGTAGGGGTAGCCTTGGGACCCAGTACTTC.

This sequence joins TRBV6-4 and TRBJ2-3; D uncertain. Germline V lookup: CDR1 MRHNA, CDR2 SNTAGT. This CDR3 spans 13 amino acids. Trimming pared 3 bases from V and 7 bases from J, leaving 11 bases between. The CDR3 loop reads CASSEARRHTQYF. The CDR3, as DNA: TGTGCCAGCAGTGAGGCTAGGCGGCATACGCAGTATTTT.

The chain employs TRBV30 and TRBJ2-7; perhaps TRBD2 as D (7 bases). Trimming stripped 3 bases from V and 3 bases from J, with 18 bases between. Germline V gives CDR1 GTSNPN, CDR2 SVGIG (reference sequence). The CDR3 spans 15 residues. CDR3 sequence (DNA): TGTGCCTGGAGCAAGGGGGACTACCGAAGCTACGAGCAGTACTTC. Protein: CAWSKGDYRSYEQYF.

This chain uses TRBV6-5 with TRBJ1-5; D is uncertain. This CDR3 comprises 14 residues. CDR1 is MNHEY and CDR2 is SVGAGI in the germline V gene. Trimming pared 6 bases from V and 3 bases from J, leaving 12 bases between. CDR3 nucleotides: TGTGCCAGCAGGAAGTGGGGATTCAATCAGCCCCAGCATTTT. It encodes CASRKWGFNQPQHF.

The V call is TRBV27, the J call TRBJ1-5; tentative D call: TRBD1 (5 bases). CDR3 length: 17 residues. V was clipped by 5 bases and J by 6 bases, with 23 bases between them. Germline-derived CDR1 and CDR2 are MNHEY and SMNVEV (reference sequence). For the CDR3, the DNA is TGTGCCAGCAGTCCCATTAACGTGGCAGGGCAGGGTCAGCCCCAGCATTTT. Protein: CASSPINVAGQGQPQHF.

The chain carries TRBV30 and TRBJ1-5; tentative D call: TRBD1 (5 bases). CDR1 is GTSNPN, CDR2 SVGIG, per germline (reference sequence). The CDR3 runs 12 residues. The germline V and J ends were trimmed by 5 bases and 2 bases, with 7 bases remaining between them. The CDR3 here is CAWGGGNQPQHF. Here the CDR3 DNA reads TGTGCCTGGGGGGGAGGCAATCAGCCCCAGCATTTT.

This clone occurred once. V gene TRBV7-8 combines with J gene TRBJ1-1, with TRBD1 matching 7 bases. Per germline, CDR1 SGHVS and CDR2 FQNEAQ. The CDR3 covers 15 residues. J lost 1 base, V lost 6 bases, and 8 bases had no gene match. DNA of the CDR3: TGTGCCAGCAGGCTGACGGGACAGCAGAACACTGAAGCTTTCTTT. This translates into CASRLTGQQNTEAFF.

The chain joins TRBV29-1 to TRBJ1-2; 9 bases match TRBD1. The germline CDR1 and CDR2 sequences are SQVTM and ANQGSEA. The CDR3 has 16 residues. V trimming: 4 bases; J trimming: 5 bases; junction bases outside the gene matches: 14. CDR3 DNA: TGCAGCGTTGGGTGGACAGGGGAAGTTTCGAGTTATGGCTACACCTTC. Its translation is CSVGWTGEVSSYGYTF.

This clone was found a few times. This chain links TRBV6-6 with TRBJ2-7; D is perhaps TRBD2 (5 bases). V lost 7 bases to trimming and J lost 5 bases, with 15 bases between them. This CDR3 region has 13 residues. Germline V gene lookup returns CDR1 MNHNY and CDR2 SVGAGI (reference sequence). The CDR3 is CASTPPGSDEQYF. CDR3 coding DNA: TGTGCCAGCACCCCCCCGGGGTCTGACGAGCAGTACTTC.

The chain links TRBV2 to TRBJ1-2; D not certain. The CDR3 runs to 13 residues. Deletions cut 0 bases from V and 8 bases from J, with 10 bases between. The germline V gene encodes CDR1 SNHLY and CDR2 FYNNEI. The CDR3 protein is CASSEAGDRGYTF. Written as DNA, the CDR3 is TGTGCCAGCAGTGAAGCTGGGGATCGAGGCTACACCTTC.

This chain connects TRBV5-5 to TRBJ1-1; D is possibly TRBD1 (5 bases). The CDR3 consists of 16 residues. Germline assignment: CDR1 SGHKS and CDR2 YYEKEE (reference sequence). Trimming took 1 base from V and 4 from J, leaving 17 bases between them. CDR3 nucleotides: TGTGCCAGCAGCTTGAGTCTAGGGGTAGGCGGCACTGAAGCTTTCTTT. Protein product: CASSLSLGVGGTEAFF.

The V call is TRBV6-6, the J call TRBJ2-7, with 7 bases identical to TRBD1. This CDR3 contains 13 residues. V trimming: 6 bases; J trimming: 2 bases; junction bases outside the gene matches: 4. The germline CDR1 and CDR2 sequences are MNHNY and SVGAGI (reference sequence). DNA of the CDR3: TGTGCCAGCAGCGGGACAGCAACCTACGAGCAGTACTTC. Translating it yields CASSGTATYEQYF.

The genes are TRBV2 and TRBJ2-3; 9 positions match TRBD2. This CDR3 comprises 12 residues. The trim removed 6 bases at V and 6 bases at J, leaving 1 base unmatched. Germline V gene sequence: CDR1 SNHLY, CDR2 FYNNEI. The CDR3 reads CASRGTSDTQYF. DNA of the CDR3: TGTGCCAGCAGAGGGACTAGCGATACGCAGTATTTT.

This chain links TRBV3-1 (or the pseudogene TRBV3-2) with TRBJ1-1; 7 bases line up with TRBD1. The CDR3 is 15 residues long. V shed 4 bases, J shed 8 bases, and the junction held 13 bases outside the gene matches. CDR1 LGHDT and CDR2 YNNKEL come from the germline V gene (reference sequence). The CDR3 sequence is CASSPGTAPSGEAFF. The CDR3 DNA reads TGTGCCAGCAGCCCCGGGACAGCTCCCTCGGGGGAAGCTTTCTTT.

The chain recombines TRBV6-5 with TRBJ1-3; perhaps TRBD1 as D (5 bases). V was trimmed by 8 bases and J by 2 bases, leaving 7 bases between them. CDR3 length: 12 amino acids. The V gene's germline CDR1 is MNHEY and CDR2 SVGAGI. Here the CDR3 DNA reads TGTGCCAGCGGGGGGACTGGAAACACCATATATTTT. Translation: CASGGTGNTIYF.

The rearrangement links TRBV3-1 (or the pseudogene TRBV3-2) to TRBJ2-2; the D call may be TRBD1 or TRBD2 (5 bases each). Germline V gives CDR1 LGHDT, CDR2 YNNKEL (reference sequence). This CDR3 region has 14 residues. The V gene lost 3 bases and the J gene lost 3 bases, with 8 bases spanning the gap. The CDR3 DNA reads TGTGCCAGCAGCCAGGGACGGGACACCGGGGAGCTGTTTTTT. Protein sequence: CASSQGRDTGELFF.

This rearrangement joins TRBV4-1 to TRBJ1-5; unclear D gene. The V gene's germline CDR1 is MGHRA and CDR2 YSYEKL. CDR3 length: 14 residues. V lost 2 bases and J 4 bases, leaving 9 bases between the germline ends. The CDR3 sequence is CASSQFSENQPQHF. For the CDR3, the DNA is TGCGCCAGCAGCCAATTCAGTGAAAATCAGCCCCAGCATTTT.

This chain uses TRBV2 with TRBJ2-2; the D call may be TRBD1 or TRBD2 (5 bases each). The CDR3 runs to 14 residues. From germline, CDR1 is SNHLY and CDR2 FYNNEI. Trimming cost V 2 bases and J 4 bases, with 8 bases left between them. The CDR3: CASSESGSTGELFF. CDR3 nucleotide sequence: TGTGCCAGCAGTGAATCAGGGAGCACCGGGGAGCTGTTTTTT. Variable domain in full (rest from reference TRBV2 and TRBJ2-2): EPEVTQTPSHQVTQMGQEVILRCVPISNHLYFYWYRQILGQKVEFLVSFYNNEISEKSEIFDDQFSVERPDGSNFTLKIRSTKLEDSAMYFCASSESGSTGELFFGEGSRLTVL.